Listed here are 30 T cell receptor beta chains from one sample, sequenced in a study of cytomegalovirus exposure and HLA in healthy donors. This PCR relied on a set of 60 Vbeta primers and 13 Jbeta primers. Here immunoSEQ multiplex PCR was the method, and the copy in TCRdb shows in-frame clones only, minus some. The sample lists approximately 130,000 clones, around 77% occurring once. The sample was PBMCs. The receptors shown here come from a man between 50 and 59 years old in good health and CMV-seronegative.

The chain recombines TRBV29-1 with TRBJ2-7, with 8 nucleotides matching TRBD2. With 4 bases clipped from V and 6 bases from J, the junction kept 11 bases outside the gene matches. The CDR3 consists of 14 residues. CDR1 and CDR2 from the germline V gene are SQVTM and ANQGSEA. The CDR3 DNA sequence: TGCAGCGTTGTATTGAGCGGGAGTATATTCGAGCAGTACTTC. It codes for CSVVLSGSIFEQYF.

The CDR3 DNA sequence: TGTGCCAGCAGTGTCAGAAACACCGGGGAGCTGTTTTTT. It specifies CASSVRNTGELFF. The V call is TRBV27, the J call TRBJ2-2; D is unclear. V shed 5 bases and J shed 2 bases, with 6 bases lying between them. Germline CDR1 is MNHEY and CDR2 is SMNVEV (reference sequence). This CDR3 spans 13 amino acids.

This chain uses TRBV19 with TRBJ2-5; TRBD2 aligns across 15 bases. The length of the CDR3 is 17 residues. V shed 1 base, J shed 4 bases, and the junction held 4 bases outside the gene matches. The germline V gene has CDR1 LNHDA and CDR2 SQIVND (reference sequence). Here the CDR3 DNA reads TGTGCCAGTAGTATAGGCCCGGGACTAGCGGGAGGAGAGACCCAGTACTTC. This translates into CASSIGPGLAGGETQYF. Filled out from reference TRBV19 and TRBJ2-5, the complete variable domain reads DGGITQSPKYLFRKEGQNVTLSCEQNLNHDAMYWYRQDPGQGLRLIYYSQIVNDFQKGDIAEGYSVSREKKESFPLTVTSAQKNPTAFYLCASSIGPGLAGGETQYFGPGTRLLVL.

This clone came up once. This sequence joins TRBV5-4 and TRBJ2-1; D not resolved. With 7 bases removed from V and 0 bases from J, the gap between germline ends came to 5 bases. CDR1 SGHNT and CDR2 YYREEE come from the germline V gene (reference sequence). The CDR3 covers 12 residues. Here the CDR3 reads CASWSSYNEQFF. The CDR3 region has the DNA TGTGCCAGCTGGAGCTCCTACAATGAGCAGTTCTTC.

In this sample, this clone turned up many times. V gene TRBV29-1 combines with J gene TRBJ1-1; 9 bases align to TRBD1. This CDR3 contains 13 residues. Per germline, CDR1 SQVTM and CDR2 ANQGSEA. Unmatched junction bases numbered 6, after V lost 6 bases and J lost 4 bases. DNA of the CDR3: TGCAGCGTACGGACAGGGGTGGGCACTGAAGCTTTCTTT. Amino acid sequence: CSVRTGVGTEAFF.

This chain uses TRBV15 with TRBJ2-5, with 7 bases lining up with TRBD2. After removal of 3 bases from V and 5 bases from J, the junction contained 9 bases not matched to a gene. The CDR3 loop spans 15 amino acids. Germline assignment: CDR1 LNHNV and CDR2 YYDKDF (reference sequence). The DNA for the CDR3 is TGTGCCACCAGCAGGTCTCTTGGGGGGGGTGAGACCCAGTACTTC. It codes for CATSRSLGGGETQYF.

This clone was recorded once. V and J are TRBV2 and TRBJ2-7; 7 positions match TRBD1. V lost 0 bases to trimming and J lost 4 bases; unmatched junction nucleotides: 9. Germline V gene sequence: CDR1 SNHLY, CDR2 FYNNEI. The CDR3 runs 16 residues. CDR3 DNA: TGTGCCAGCAGTGAAGCGCCTTGGACAGGCGATTACGAGCAGTACTTC. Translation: CASSEAPWTGDYEQYF.

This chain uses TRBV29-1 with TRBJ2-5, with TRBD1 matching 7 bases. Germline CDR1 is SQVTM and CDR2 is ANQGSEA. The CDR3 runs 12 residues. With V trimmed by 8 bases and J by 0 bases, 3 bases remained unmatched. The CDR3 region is CSSQGDQETQYF. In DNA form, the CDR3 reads TGCAGCTCCCAGGGGGACCAAGAGACCCAGTACTTC.

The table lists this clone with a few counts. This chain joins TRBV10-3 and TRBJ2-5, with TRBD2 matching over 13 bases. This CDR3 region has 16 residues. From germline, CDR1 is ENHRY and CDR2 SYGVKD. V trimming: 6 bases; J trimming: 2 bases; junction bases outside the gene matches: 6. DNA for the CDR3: TGTGCCATCAGCGTTGGACTAGCGGGAGTACAAGAGACCCAGTACTTC. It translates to CAISVGLAGVQETQYF.

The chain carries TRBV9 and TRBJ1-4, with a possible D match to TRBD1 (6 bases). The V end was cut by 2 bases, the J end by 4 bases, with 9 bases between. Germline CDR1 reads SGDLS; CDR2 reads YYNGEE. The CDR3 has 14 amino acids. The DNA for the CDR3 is TGTGCCAGCAGCGTGGACAGTTTTAATGAAAAACTGTTTTTT. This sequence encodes CASSVDSFNEKLFF. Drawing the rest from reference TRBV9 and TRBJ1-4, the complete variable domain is DSGVTQTPKHLITATGQRVTLRCSPRSGDLSVYWYQQSLDQGLQFLIQYYNGEERAKGNILERFSAQQFPDLHSELNLSSLELGDSALYFCASSVDSFNEKLFFGSGTQLSVL.

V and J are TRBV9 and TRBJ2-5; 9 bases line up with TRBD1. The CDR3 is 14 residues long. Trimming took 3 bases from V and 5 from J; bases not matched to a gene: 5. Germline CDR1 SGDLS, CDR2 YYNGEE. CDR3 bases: TGTGCCAGCAGCGGACAGGGGGTTGTGGAGACCCAGTACTTC. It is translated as CASSGQGVVETQYF.

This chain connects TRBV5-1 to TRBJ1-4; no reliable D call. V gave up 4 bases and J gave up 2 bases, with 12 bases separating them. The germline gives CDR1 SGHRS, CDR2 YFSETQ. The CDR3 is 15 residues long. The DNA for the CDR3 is TGCGCCAGCAGCCCGGCGGGCGGCACTAATGAAAAACTGTTTTTT. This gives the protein CASSPAGGTNEKLFF.

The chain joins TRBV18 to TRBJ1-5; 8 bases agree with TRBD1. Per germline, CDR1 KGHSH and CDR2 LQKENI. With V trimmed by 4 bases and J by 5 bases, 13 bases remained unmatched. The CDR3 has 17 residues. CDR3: CASSHSRGQGEDQPQHF. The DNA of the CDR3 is TGTGCCAGCTCACACTCTCGCGGACAGGGTGAGGATCAGCCCCAGCATTTT.

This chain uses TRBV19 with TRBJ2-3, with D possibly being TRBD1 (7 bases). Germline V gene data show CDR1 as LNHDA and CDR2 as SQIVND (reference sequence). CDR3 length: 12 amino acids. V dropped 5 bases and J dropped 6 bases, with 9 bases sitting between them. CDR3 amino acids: CASSSGGDTQYF. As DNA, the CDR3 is TGTGCCAGTAGTTCAGGGGGGGATACGCAGTATTTT.

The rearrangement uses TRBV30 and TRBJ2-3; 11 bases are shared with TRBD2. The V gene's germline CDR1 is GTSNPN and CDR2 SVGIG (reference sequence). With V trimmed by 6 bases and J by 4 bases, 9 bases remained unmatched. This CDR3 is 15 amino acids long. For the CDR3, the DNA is TGTGCCTGTCGCGTAGCGGGAGGGCCCTCAGATACGCAGTATTTT. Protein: CACRVAGGPSDTQYF.

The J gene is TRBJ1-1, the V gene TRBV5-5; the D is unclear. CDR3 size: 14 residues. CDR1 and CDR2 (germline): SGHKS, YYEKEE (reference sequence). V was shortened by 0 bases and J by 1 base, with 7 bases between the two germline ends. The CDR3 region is CASSLDGRNTEAFF. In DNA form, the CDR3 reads TGTGCCAGCAGCTTGGATGGGAGGAACACTGAAGCTTTCTTT. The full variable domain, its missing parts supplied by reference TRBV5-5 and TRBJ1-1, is DAGVTQSPTHLIKTRGQQVTLRCSPISGHKSVSWYQQVLGQGPQFIFQYYEKEERGRGNFPDRFSARQFPNYSSELNVNALLLGDSALYLCASSLDGRNTEAFFGQGTRLTVV.

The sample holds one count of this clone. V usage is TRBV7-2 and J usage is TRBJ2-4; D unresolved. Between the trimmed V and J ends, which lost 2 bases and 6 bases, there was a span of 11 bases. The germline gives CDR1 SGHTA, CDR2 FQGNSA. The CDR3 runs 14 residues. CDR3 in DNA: TGTGCCAGCAGCTTAATTGGGCCAGGAAACATTCAGTACTTC. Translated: CASSLIGPGNIQYF.

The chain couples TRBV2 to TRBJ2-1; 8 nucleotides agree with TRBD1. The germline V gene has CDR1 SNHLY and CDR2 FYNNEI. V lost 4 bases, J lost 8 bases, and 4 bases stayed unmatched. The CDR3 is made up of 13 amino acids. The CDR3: CASSVRQGHEQFF. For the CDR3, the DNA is TGTGCCAGCAGTGTAAGACAGGGGCATGAGCAGTTCTTC.

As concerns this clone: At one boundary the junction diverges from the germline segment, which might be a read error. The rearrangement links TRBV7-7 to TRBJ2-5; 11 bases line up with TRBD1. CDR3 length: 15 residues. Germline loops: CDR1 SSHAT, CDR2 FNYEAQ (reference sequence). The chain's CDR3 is CASTRGQGVQETQYF. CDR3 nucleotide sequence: TGTGCTAGCACCAGGGGACAGGGGGTCCAAGAGACCCAGTACTTC.

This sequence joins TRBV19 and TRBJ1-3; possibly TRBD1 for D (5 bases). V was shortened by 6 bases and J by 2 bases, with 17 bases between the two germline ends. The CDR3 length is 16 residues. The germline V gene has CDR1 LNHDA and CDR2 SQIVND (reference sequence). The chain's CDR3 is CASRHLAGGAGNTIYF. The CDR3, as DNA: TGTGCCAGTAGACACCTTGCCGGGGGGGCTGGAAACACCATATATTTT.

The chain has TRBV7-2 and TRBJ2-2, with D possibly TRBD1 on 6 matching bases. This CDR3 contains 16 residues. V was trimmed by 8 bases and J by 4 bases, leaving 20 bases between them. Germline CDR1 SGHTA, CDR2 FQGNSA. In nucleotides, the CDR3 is TGTGCCAGCGAACTATATTTGGGGGCGGCCACCGGGGAGCTGTTTTTT. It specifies CASELYLGAATGELFF.

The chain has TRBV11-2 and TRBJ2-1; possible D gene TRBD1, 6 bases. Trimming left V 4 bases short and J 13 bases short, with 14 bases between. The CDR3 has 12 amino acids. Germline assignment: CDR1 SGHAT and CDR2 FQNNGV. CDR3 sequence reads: CASSYQTGSQFF. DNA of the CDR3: TGTGCCAGCAGCTACCAAACAGGGAGCCAGTTCTTC. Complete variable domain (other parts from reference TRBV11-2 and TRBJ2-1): EAGVAQSPRYKIIEKRQSVAFWCNPISGHATLYWYQQILGQGPKLLIQFQNNGVVDDSQLPKDRFSAERLKGVDSTLKIQPAKLEDSAVYLCASSYQTGSQFFGPGTRLTVL.

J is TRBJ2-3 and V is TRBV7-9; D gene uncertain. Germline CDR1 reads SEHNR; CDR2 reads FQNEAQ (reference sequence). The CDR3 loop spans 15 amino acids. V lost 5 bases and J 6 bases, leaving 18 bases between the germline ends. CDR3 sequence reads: CASSVGVGPLDTQYF. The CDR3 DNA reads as TGTGCCAGCAGCGTCGGTGTGGGCCCCCTCGATACGCAGTATTTT.

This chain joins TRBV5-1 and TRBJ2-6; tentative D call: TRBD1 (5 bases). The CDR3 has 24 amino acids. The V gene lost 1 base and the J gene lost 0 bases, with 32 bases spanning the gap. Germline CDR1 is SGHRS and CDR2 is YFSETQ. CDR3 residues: CASSLSPTIGVNIGQLSGANVLTF. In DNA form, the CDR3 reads TGCGCCAGCAGCTTGTCCCCAACCATTGGGGTCAACATTGGACAACTCTCTGGGGCCAACGTCCTGACTTTC.

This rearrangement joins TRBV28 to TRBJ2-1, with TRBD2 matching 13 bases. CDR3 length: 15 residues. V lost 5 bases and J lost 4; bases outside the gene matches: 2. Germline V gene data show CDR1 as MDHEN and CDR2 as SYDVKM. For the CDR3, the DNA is TGTGCCAGCAGTCCACTAGCGGGAGGGTACAATGAGCAGTTCTTC. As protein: CASSPLAGGYNEQFF.

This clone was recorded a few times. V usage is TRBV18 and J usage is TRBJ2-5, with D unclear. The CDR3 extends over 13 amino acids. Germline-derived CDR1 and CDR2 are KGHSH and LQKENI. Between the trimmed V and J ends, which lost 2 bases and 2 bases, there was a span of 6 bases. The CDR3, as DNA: TGTGCCAGCTCACCAGTCCCTCAAGAGACCCAGTACTTC. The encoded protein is CASSPVPQETQYF. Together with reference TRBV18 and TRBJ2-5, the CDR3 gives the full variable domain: NAGVMQNPRHLVRRRGQEARLRCSPMKGHSHVYWYRQLPEEGLKFMVYLQKENIIDESGMPKERFSAEFPKEGPSILRIQQVVRGDSAAYFCASSPVPQETQYFGPGTRLLVL.

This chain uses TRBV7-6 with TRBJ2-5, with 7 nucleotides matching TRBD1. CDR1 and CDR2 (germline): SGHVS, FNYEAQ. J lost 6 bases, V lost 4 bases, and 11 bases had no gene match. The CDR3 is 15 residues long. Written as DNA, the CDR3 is TGTGCCAGCAGCTCCGGTTTTCAGGGGGTGAAGACCCAGTACTTC. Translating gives CASSSGFQGVKTQYF.

CDR3 loop: CATRGTDNTGELFF. The CDR3 DNA reads as TGTGCCACGCGCGGGACAGATAACACCGGGGAGCTGTTTTTT. This chain links TRBV6-6 with TRBJ2-2; a possible D gene is TRBD1 (7 bases). Germline CDR1 MNHNY, CDR2 SVGAGI (reference sequence). The CDR3 has 14 residues. V lost 10 bases and J lost 2, with 14 bases in between.

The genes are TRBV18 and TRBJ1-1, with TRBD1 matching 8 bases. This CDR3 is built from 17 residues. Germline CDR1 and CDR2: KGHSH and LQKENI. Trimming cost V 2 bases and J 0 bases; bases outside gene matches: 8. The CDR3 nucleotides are TGTGCCAGCTCACCATTTGCAGGGGGCAGGGTGAACACTGAAGCTTTCTTT. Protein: CASSPFAGGRVNTEAFF.

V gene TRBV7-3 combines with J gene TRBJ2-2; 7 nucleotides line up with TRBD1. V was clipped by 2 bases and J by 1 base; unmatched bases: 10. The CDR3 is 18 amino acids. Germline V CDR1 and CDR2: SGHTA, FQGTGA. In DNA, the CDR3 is TGTGCCAGCAGCTTAGAAGGCCAGCGACAGGGGAACACCGGGGAGCTGTTTTTT. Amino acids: CASSLEGQRQGNTGELFF.